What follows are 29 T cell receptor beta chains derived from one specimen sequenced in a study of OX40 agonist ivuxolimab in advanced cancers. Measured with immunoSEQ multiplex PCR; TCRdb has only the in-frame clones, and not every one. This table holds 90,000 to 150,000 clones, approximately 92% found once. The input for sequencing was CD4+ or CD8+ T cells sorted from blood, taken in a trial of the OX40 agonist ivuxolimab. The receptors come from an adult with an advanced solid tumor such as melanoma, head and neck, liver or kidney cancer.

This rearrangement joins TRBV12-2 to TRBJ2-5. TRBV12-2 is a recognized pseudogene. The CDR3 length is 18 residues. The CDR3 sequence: CASRLAGCTQGMIETQYF. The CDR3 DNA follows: TGTGCAAGTCGCTTAGCGGGATGCACCCAAGGCATGATAGAGACCCAGTACTTC.

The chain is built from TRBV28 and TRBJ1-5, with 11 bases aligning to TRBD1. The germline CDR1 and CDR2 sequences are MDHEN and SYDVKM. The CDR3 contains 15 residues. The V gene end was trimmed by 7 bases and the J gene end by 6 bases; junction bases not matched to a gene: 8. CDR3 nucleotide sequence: TGTGCCAGCACCTCGGGACAGGGGGTGTTTCAGCCCCAGCATTTT. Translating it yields CASTSGQGVFQPQHF.

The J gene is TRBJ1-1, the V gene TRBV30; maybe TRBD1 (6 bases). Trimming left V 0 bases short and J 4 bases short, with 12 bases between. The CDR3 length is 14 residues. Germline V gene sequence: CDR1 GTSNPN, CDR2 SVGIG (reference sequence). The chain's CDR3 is CAWSVRGGSTEAFF. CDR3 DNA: TGTGCCTGGAGTGTACGAGGGGGAAGCACTGAAGCTTTCTTT.

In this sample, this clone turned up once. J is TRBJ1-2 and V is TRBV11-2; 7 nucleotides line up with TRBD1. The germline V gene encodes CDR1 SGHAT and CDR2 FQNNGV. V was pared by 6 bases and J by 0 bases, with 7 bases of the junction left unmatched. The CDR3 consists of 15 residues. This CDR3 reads CASSNRQGANYGYTF. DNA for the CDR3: TGTGCCAGCAGTAACAGACAGGGAGCTAACTATGGCTACACCTTC.

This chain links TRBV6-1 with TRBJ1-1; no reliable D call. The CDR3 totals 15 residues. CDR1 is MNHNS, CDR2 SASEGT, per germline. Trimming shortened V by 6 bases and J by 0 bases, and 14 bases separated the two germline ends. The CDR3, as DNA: TGTGCCAGCAGAGACCCGATGGTGATGAACACTGAAGCTTTCTTT. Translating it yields CASRDPMVMNTEAFF.

The CDR3 DNA reads as TGTGCCAGCAGCTTCTACAGGACGGAGGACACTGAAGCTTTCTTT. This sequence encodes CASSFYRTEDTEAFF. The chain combines TRBV11-2 with TRBJ1-1; TRBD1 might be the D (5 bases). The CDR3 consists of 15 residues. CDR1 and CDR2 (germline): SGHAT, FQNNGV. The V end lost 3 bases, the J end lost 3 bases, and 14 bases lay between the germline ends.

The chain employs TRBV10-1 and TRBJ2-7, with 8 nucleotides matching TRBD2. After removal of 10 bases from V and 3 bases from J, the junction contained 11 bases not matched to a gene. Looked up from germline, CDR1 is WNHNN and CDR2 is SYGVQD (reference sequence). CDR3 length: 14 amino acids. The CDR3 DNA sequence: TGCGCCATCGTAGCGGGGATTACCGGCTACGAGCAGTACTTC. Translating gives CAIVAGITGYEQYF.

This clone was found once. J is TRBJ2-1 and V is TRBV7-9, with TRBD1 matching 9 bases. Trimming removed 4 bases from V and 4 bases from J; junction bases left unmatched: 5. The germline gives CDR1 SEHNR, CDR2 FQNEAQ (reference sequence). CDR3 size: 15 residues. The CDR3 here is CASSWAGQGYNEQFF. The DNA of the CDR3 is TGTGCCAGCAGCTGGGCGGGACAGGGATACAATGAGCAGTTCTTC.

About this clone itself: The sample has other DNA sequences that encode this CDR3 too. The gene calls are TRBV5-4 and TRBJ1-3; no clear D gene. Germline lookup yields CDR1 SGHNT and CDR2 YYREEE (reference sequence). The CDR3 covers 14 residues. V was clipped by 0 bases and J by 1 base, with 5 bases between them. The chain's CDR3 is CASSLAGSGNTIYF. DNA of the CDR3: TGTGCCAGCAGCTTGGCAGGATCTGGAAACACCATATATTTT.

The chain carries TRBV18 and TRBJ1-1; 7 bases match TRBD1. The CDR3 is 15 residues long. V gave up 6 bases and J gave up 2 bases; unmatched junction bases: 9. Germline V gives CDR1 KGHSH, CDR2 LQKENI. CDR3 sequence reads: CASSPTTGTNTEAFF. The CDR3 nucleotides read TGTGCCAGCTCCCCTACGACAGGGACAAACACTGAAGCTTTCTTT.

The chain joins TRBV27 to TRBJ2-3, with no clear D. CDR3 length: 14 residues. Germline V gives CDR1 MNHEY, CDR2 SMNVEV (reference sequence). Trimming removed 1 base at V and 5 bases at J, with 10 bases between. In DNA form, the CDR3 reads TGTGCCAGCAGTTTATATATGAAGGAAGATACGCAGTATTTT. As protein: CASSLYMKEDTQYF.

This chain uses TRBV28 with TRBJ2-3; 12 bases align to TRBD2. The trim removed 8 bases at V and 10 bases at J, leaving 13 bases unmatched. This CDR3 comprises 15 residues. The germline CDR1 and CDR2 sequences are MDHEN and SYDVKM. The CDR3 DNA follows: TGTGCCAGCGGCTGGACTAGCGGGGTAACCCATTCGCAGTATTTT. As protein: CASGWTSGVTHSQYF.

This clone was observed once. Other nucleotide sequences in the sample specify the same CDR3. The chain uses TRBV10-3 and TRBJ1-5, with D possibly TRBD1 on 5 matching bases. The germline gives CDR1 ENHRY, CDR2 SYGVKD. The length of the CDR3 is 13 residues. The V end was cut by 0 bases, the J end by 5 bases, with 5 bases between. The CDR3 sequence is CAISESTDQPQHF. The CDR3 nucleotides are TGTGCCATCAGTGAGTCGACAGATCAGCCCCAGCATTTT.

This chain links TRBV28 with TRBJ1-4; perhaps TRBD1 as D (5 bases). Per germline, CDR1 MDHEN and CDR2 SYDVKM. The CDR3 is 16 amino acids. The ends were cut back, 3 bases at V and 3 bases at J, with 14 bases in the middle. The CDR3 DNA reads TGTGCCAGCAGTTTTGGGGTTACAGGATCTAATGAAAAACTGTTTTTT. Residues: CASSFGVTGSNEKLFF.

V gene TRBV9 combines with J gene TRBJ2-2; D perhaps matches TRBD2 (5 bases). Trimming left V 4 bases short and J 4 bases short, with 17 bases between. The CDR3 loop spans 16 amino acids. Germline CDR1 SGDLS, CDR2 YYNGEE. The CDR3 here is CASSPRGSALTGELFF. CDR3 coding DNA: TGTGCCAGCAGCCCCCGGGGTAGCGCACTCACCGGGGAGCTGTTTTTT.

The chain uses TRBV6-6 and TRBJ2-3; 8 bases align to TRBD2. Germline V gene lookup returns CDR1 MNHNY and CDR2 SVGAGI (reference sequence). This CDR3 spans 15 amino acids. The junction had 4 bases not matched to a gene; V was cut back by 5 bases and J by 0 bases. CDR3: CASSRSGGSTDTQYF. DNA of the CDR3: TGTGCCAGCAGTCGAAGCGGGGGCAGCACAGATACGCAGTATTTT.

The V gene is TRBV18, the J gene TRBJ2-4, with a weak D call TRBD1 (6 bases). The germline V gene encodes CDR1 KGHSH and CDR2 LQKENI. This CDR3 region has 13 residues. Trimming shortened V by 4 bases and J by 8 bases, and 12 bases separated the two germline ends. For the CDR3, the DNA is TGTGCCAGCTCACAAACAGGGATGGACATTCAGTACTTC. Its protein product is CASSQTGMDIQYF.

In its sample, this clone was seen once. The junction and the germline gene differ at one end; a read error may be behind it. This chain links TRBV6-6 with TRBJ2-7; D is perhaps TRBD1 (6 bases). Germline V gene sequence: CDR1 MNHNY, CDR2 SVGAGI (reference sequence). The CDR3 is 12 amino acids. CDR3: CASSYSRGHPNF. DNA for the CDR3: TGTGCCAGCAGTTACTCTAGGGGACACCCCAACTTC.

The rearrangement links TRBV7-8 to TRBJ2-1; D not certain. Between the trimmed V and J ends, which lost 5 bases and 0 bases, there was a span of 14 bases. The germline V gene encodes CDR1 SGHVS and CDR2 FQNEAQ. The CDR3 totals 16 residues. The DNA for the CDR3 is TGTGCCAGCAGCATCCGACCGAGCCCCTCCTACAATGAGCAGTTCTTC. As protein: CASSIRPSPSYNEQFF.

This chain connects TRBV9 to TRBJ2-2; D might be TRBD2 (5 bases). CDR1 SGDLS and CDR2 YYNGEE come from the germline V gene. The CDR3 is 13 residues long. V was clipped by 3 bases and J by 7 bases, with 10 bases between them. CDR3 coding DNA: TGTGCCAGCAGCGCCTGGGAGATCGGGGAGCTGTTTTTT. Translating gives CASSAWEIGELFF.

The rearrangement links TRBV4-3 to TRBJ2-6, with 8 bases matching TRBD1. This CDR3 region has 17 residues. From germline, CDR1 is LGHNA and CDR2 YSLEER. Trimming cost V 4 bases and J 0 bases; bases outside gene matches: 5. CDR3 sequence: CASSPGQGVSGANVLTF. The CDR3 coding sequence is TGCGCCAGCAGCCCCGGACAGGGCGTCTCTGGGGCCAACGTCCTGACTTTC.

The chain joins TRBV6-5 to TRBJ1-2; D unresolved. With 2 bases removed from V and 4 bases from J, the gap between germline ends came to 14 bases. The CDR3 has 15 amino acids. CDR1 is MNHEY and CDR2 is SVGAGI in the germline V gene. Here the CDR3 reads CASSYGVIDPYGYTF. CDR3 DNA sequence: TGTGCCAGCAGTTACGGGGTAATCGATCCCTATGGCTACACCTTC.

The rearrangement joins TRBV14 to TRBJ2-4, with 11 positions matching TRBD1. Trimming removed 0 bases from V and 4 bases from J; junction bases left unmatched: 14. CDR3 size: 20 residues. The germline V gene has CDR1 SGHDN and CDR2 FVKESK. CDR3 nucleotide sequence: TGTGCCAGCAGCCAAGACCCTTCGACGGACAGGGGGCGCCGAAAAAACATTCAGTACTTC. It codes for CASSQDPSTDRGRRKNIQYF.

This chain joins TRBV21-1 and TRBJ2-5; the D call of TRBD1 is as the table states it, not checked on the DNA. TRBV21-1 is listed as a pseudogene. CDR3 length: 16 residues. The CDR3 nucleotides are TGTGCCAGCAGCAAACTTGACAGGGGGCTTCACGAGACCCAGTACTTC. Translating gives CASSKLDRGLHETQYF.

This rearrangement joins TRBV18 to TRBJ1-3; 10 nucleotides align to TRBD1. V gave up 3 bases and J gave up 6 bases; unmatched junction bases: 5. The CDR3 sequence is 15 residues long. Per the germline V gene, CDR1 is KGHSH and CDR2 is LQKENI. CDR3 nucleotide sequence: TGTGCCAGCTCACCTCCCGGGACAGGGGAAAACACCATATATTTT. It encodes CASSPPGTGENTIYF.

The DNA of the CDR3 is TGTGCCAGCAGTTTGGGAGACACGGGGGGCCGGGAGCTGTTTTTT. This sequence encodes CASSLGDTGGRELFF. The rearrangement joins TRBV28 to TRBJ2-2; D might be TRBD2 (7 bases). CDR3 length equals 15 residues. The germline CDR1 and CDR2 sequences are MDHEN and SYDVKM. V gave up 3 bases and J gave up 9 bases, with 17 bases separating them.

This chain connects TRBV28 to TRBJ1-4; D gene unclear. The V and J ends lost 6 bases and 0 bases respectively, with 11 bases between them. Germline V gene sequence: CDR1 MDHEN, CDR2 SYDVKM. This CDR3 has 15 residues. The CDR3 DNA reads TGTGCCAGCAGCCTCTATGAAGCAACTAATGAAAAACTGTTTTTT. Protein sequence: CASSLYEATNEKLFF.

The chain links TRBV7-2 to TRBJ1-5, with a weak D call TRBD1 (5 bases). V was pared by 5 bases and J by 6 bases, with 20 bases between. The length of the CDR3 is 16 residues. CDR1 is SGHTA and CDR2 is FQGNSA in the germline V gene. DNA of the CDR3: TGTGCCAGCAGCCAGTTCGGAACGGAAAGGGGTCAGCCCCAGCATTTT. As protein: CASSQFGTERGQPQHF.

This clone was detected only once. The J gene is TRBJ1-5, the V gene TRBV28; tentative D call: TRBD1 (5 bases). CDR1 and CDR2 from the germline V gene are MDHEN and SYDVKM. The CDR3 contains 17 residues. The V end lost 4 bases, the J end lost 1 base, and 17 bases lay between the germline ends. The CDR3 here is CASSYPPGTGSNQPQHF. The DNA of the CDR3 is TGTGCCAGCAGTTACCCCCCAGGGACTGGCAGCAATCAGCCCCAGCATTTT.